This T cell receptor beta chain was profiled in a study of cytomegalovirus exposure and HLA in healthy donors. The overall study: Of the donors genotyped, 398 in all, about 81% fell in the Caucasian-associated ancestry cluster.

It was with 60 Vbeta and 13 Jbeta primers that the PCR ran. Some clones are missing from TCRdb's copy, which holds only in-frame ones; the method was immunoSEQ multiplex PCR. The repertoire holds around 38,000 clones, with 55% to 75% as singletons. At collection, donors were nominally healthy, but unrecorded immune exposures were probable. This clone was seen only once. Its antigen is unknown. Whole-study results and caveats: Accurate predictions that matched the HLA-A and HLA-B alleles of most subjects were reportedly made from TCR beta sequences.

This TCR came from a man aged 45 to 65 in good health and CMV-seropositive. Material for sequencing was PBMCs.

The CDR3 region is CASSRTSQPQHF. CDR3 DNA sequence: TGTGCCAGCAGCCGAACTAGTCAGCCCCAGCATTTT. The J gene is TRBJ1-5, the V gene TRBV2; D not resolved. The V end was cut by 6 bases, the J end by 6 bases, with 9 bases between. The CDR3 is made up of 12 amino acids. The germline gives CDR1 SNHLY, CDR2 FYNNEI.